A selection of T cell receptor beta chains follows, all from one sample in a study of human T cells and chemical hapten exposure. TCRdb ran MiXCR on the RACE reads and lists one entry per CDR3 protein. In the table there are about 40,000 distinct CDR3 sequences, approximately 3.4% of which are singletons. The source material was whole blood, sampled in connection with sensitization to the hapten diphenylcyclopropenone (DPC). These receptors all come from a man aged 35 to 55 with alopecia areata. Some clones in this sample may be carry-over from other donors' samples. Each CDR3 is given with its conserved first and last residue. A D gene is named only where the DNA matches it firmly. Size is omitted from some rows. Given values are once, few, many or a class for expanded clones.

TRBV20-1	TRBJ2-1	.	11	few	CSANRDNEQFF	TGCAGTGCGAACAGAGACAATGAGCAGTTCTTC
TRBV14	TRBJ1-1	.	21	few	CASSQWNPRALGRHMNTEAFF	TGTGCCAGCAGCCAATGGAACCCACGAGCGTTGGGCAGACACATGAACACTGAAGCTTTCTTT
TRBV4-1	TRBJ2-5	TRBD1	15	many	CASSPGGGVRETQYF	TGCGCCAGCAGCCCAGGGGGCGGGGTACGGGAGACCCAGTACTTC
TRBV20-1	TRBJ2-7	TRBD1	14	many	CSARDREGLYEQYF	TGCAGTGCTAGGGACAGGGAAGGCCTCTACGAGCAGTACTTC
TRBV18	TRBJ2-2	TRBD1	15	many	CASSPDRGRTGELFF	TGTGCCAGCTCACCAGACAGGGGGCGCACCGGGGAGCTGTTTTTT
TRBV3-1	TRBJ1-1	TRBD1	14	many	CASSQSGTGPEAFF	TGTGCCAGCAGCCAATCCGGGACAGGGCCTGAAGCTTTCTTT
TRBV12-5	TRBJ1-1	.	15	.	CASGLATTGPTEAFF	TGTGCTAGTGGTTTGGCTACAACAGGGCCTACTGAAGCTTTCTTT
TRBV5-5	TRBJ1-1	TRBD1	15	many	CASSPQDRGATEAFF	TGTGCCAGCAGCCCCCAGGACAGGGGGGCCACTGAAGCTTTCTTT
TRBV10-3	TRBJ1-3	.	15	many	CAISAGGQSGNTIYF	TGTGCCATCAGTGCGGGGGGGCAGTCTGGAAACACCATATATTTT
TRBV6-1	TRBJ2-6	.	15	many	CASRSSGSGANVLTF	TGTGCCAGCAGATCCTCTGGCTCTGGGGCCAACGTCCTGACTTTC
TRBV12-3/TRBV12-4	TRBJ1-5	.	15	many	CASSFGIVGNQPQHF	TGTGCCAGCAGTTTTGGCATCGTGGGAAATCAGCCCCAGCATTTT
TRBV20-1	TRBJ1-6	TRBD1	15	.	CSAPGQGLYNSPLHF	TGCAGTGCGCCGGGACAGGGGCTCTATAATTCACCCCTCCACTTT
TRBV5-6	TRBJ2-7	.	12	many	CASSLTSYEQYF	TGTGCCAGCAGCCTCACATCCTACGAGCAGTACTTC
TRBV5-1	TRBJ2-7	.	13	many	CASSLGTPYEQYF	TGCGCCAGCAGCTTGGGGACTCCGTACGAGCAGTACTTC
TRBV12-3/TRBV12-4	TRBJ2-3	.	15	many	CASSFTGGGSDTQYF	TGTGCCAGCAGTTTCACAGGTGGAGGCTCAGATACGCAGTATTTT
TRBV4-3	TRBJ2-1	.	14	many	CASSQGHRDYEQFF	TGCGCCAGCAGCCAAGGACACCGGGACTATGAGCAGTTCTTC
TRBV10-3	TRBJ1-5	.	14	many	CAIRGDGSNQPQHF	TGTGCCATCAGGGGGGACGGGAGCAATCAGCCCCAGCATTTT
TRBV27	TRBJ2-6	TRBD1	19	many	CASSLLPGQGMSGANVLTF	TGTGCCAGCAGCCTCTTACCGGGACAGGGGATGTCTGGGGCCAACGTCCTGACTTTC